This T cell receptor beta chain was captured in a study of T cell responses to AZD1222 COVID-19 vaccine. Deletions cut 1 base from V and 0 bases from J, with 12 bases between. The CDR3 has 16 residues. CDR1 is MNHEY, CDR2 SMNVEV, per germline (reference sequence). On this clone: The antigen is not known.

Study outcomes and limitations: Possibly, clonal diversity was underestimated; donors were largely white British and included more females.

The repertoire was sequenced with immunoSEQ multiplex PCR; TCRdb's copy has only in-frame clones and lacks some. The data contain around 65,000 clones, less than 90% of them singletons. The sequencing used peripheral blood, collected 28 days after the second AZD1222 dose. This TCR came from an adult who received the AZD1222 COVID-19 vaccine. The V call is TRBV27, the J call TRBJ1-1; possibly TRBD1 for D (6 bases). The CDR3 sequence is CASSLLGGKMNTEAFF. In DNA form, the CDR3 reads TGTGCCAGCAGTTTATTGGGGGGCAAGATGAACACTGAAGCTTTCTTT.